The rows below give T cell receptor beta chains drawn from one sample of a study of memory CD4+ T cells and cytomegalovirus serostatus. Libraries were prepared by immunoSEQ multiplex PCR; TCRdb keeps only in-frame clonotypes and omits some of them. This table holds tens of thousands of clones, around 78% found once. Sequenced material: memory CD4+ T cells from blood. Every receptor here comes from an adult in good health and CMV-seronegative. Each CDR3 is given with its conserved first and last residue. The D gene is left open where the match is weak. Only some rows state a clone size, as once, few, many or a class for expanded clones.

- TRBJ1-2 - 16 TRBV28 CASSLGRSGKGYGYTF TGTGCCAGCAGTTTGGGCCGGAGTGGGAAGGGCTATGGCTACACCTTC
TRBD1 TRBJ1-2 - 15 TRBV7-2 CASSDSTGVLYGYTF TGTGCCAGCAGCGACTCGACAGGGGTGTTATATGGCTACACCTTC
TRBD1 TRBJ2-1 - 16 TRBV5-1 CASSMNGQGGSSEQFF TGCGCCAGCAGTATGAACGGACAGGGGGGAAGTAGTGAGCAGTTCTTC
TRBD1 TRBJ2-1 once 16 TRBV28 CASSQTGTGKMDEQFF TGTGCCAGCAGTCAGACGGGGACAGGGAAAATGGATGAGCAGTTCTTC
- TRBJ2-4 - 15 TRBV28 CASSPPEAGKNIQYF TGTGCCAGCAGTCCCCCTGAGGCAGGCAAAAACATTCAGTACTTC
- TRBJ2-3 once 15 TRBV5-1 CASSLARSGTDTQYF TGCGCCAGCAGCTTGGCTCGGTCCGGCACAGATACGCAGTATTTT
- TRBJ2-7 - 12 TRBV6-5 CASSSGAYEQYF TGTGCCAGCAGCTCAGGGGCCTACGAGCAGTACTTC
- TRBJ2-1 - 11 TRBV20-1 CSASMRGEQFF TGCAGTGCCTCGATGAGGGGGGAGCAGTTCTTC
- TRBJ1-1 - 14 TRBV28 CASSLSGGSTEAFF TGTGCCAGCAGTTTATCGGGGGGCAGCACTGAAGCTTTCTTT
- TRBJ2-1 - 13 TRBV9 CASSPKVVDEQFF TGTGCCAGCAGCCCCAAGGTTGTCGATGAGCAGTTCTTC
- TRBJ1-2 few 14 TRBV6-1 CASSDLRGSDGYTF TGTGCCAGCAGTGACCTAAGGGGTTCAGATGGCTACACCTTC
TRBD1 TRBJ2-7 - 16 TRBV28 CASSSPSGTGSREQYF TGTGCCAGCAGTTCACCATCCGGGACAGGCAGTAGGGAGCAGTACTTC
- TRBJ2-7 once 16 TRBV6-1 CASSEMGFTEGDEQYF TGTGCCAGCAGTGAAATGGGATTTACAGAAGGGGACGAGCAGTACTTC
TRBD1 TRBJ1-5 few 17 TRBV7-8 CASSNSGTGGGGQPQHF TGTGCCAGCAGCAACTCCGGGACAGGGGGGGGCGGTCAGCCCCAGCATTTT
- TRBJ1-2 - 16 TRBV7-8 CASSSWGRDANYGYTF TGTGCCAGCAGCTCCTGGGGTAGAGACGCTAACTATGGCTACACCTTC
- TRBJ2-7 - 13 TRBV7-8 CASSLIMPYEQYF TGTGCCAGCAGCTTAATAATGCCCTACGAGCAGTACTTC
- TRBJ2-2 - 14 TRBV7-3 CASSRNQGSGELFF TGTGCCAGCAGTCGCAACCAGGGTTCCGGGGAGCTGTTTTTT
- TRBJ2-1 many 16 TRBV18 CASSPQGDPTRDEQFF TGTGCCAGCTCACCCCAGGGAGACCCCACACGCGATGAGCAGTTCTTC
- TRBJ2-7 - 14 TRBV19 CASSVSDISYEQYF TGTGCCAGTAGTGTATCGGACATCTCCTACGAGCAGTACTTC
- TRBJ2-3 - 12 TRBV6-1 CASSEMADTQYF TGTGCCAGCAGTGAAATGGCTGATACGCAGTATTTT
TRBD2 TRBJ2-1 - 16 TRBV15 CATSYPGTSGSWEQFF TGTGCCACCAGCTACCCGGGGACTAGCGGTTCTTGGGAGCAGTTCTTC
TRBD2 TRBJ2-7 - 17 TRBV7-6 CASSLAPGTSGAYEQYF TGTGCCAGCAGCTTAGCGCCTGGGACTAGCGGAGCCTACGAGCAGTACTTC
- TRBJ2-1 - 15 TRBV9 CASSVKPMSYNEQFF TGTGCCAGCAGCGTTAAGCCAATGTCCTACAATGAGCAGTTCTTC
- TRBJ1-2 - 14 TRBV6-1 CATQKGEGDYGYTF TGTGCCACCCAGAAGGGGGAGGGGGACTATGGCTACACCTTC
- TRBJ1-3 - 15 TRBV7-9 CASSLKQFSGNTIYF TGTGCCAGCAGCTTAAAACAGTTCTCTGGAAACACCATATATTTT
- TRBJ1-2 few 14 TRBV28 CASSFVGPGYGYTF TGTGCCAGCAGTTTCGTAGGGCCGGGGTATGGCTACACCTTC